This is a list of T cell receptor beta chains from one sample in a study of cytomegalovirus exposure and HLA in healthy donors. Sequencing used immunoSEQ multiplex PCR; TCRdb keeps in-frame clones, though not all of them. The sample shows under 110,000 clones, approximately 74% of them seen only once. The source material was PBMCs. These receptors were taken from a woman aged 40 to 50 in good health and CMV-seronegative. Both conserved end residues are part of each CDR3. The D gene is left open where the match is weak. Some rows mark clone size as missing; the rest say once, few, many or name a class of expanded clone.

clone_size	v_call	j_call	d_call	cdr3_aa	cdr3_nt
NA	TRBV5-1	TRBJ2-7	NA	CASSLDWGEAYEQYF	TGCGCCAGCAGCTTGGATTGGGGGGAAGCCTACGAGCAGTACTTC
NA	TRBV6-1	TRBJ2-3	NA	CASSEQGSTDTQYF	TGTGCCAGCAGTGAACAGGGTAGCACAGATACGCAGTATTTT
NA	TRBV12-5	TRBJ1-2	NA	CASGSDSTGVYGYTF	TGTGCTAGTGGTTCCGACAGCACGGGGGTCTATGGCTACACCTTC
NA	TRBV25-1	TRBJ1-3	TRBD1	CASSVGGSGNTIYF	TGTGCCAGCAGTGTAGGGGGCTCAGGAAACACCATATATTTT
NA	TRBV7-2	TRBJ2-5	NA	CASSFTGTNTQEAQYF	TGTGCCAGCAGCTTTACCGGGACAAACACCCAAGAGGCCCAGTACTTC
NA	TRBV13	TRBJ2-7	NA	CASSHTGSYEQYF	TGTGCCAGCAGTCACACAGGGAGCTACGAGCAGTACTTC
once	TRBV2	TRBJ1-4	NA	CASSEDLAGSNEKLFF	TGTGCCAGCAGTGAAGATCTGGCAGGGTCTAATGAAAAACTGTTTTTT
NA	TRBV30	TRBJ2-5	NA	CASLDYQETQYF	TGTGCCTCCTTAGACTACCAAGAGACCCAGTACTTC
NA	TRBV9	TRBJ2-3	NA	CASSQTQQGDTQYF	TGTGCCAGCAGCCAGACCCAACAGGGAGATACGCAGTATTTT
few	TRBV9	TRBJ2-1	NA	CASTLSGSSYNEQFF	TGTGCCAGCACCCTTAGCGGTAGCTCCTACAATGAGCAGTTCTTC
NA	TRBV12-5	TRBJ2-3	NA	CASGLGQAGTDTQYF	TGTGCTAGTGGTTTGGGACAGGCCGGCACAGATACGCAGTATTTT
few	TRBV19	TRBJ2-3	NA	CASSIGPGDTQYF	TGTGCCAGTAGTATAGGCCCGGGAGATACGCAGTATTTT
NA	TRBV9	TRBJ2-1	TRBD2	CASSAPRSGIYNEQFF	TGTGCCAGCAGCGCCCCAAGAAGCGGGATATATAATGAGCAGTTCTTC
few	TRBV5-4	TRBJ2-7	TRBD1	CASSPGQGAVDEQYF	TGTGCCAGCAGCCCAGGACAGGGGGCTGTCGACGAGCAGTACTTC
NA	TRBV5-4	TRBJ2-2	NA	CASSTVPRMSNTGELFF	TGTGCCAGCAGCACGGTTCCCAGGATGTCGAACACCGGGGAGCTGTTTTTT
once	TRBV6-4	TRBJ2-3	NA	CASSEVAEGTDTQYF	TGTGCCAGCAGTGAGGTAGCGGAGGGGACAGATACGCAGTATTTT
few	TRBV4-2	TRBJ2-4	TRBD2	CASSQEGGAKNIQYF	TGTGCCAGCAGCCAAGAGGGGGGGGCCAAAAACATTCAGTACTTC
NA	TRBV18	TRBJ2-7	TRBD1	CASSPGQTYEQYF	TGTGCCAGCTCACCGGGACAGACCTACGAGCAGTACTTC
few	TRBV28	TRBJ2-5	TRBD2	CASSLGTSRWQETQYF	TGTGCCAGCAGTTTGGGGACTAGCAGGTGGCAAGAGACCCAGTACTTC
NA	TRBV21-1	TRBJ1-4	NA	CASGFGTPNEKLFF	TGTGCCAGCGGCTTCGGGACTCCGAATGAAAAACTGTTTTTT
once	TRBV7-6	TRBJ2-1	TRBD1	CASSASARQGAIYNEQFF	TGTGCCAGCAGCGCATCAGCCAGACAGGGGGCGATTTACAATGAGCAGTTCTTC
NA	TRBV11-3	TRBJ1-1	NA	CASSSRLNTEAFF	TGTGCCAGCAGCTCGCGTCTGAACACTGAAGCTTTCTTT
NA	TRBV19	TRBJ1-1	TRBD1	CASTESTGGPEAFF	TGTGCCAGTACCGAATCGACAGGGGGACCTGAAGCTTTCTTT
NA	TRBV27	TRBJ1-4	NA	CASSLMSVGELFF	TGTGCCAGCAGTTTAATGTCGGTTGGAGAACTGTTTTTT
NA	TRBV5-4	TRBJ1-2	NA	CASSLLVLGLNYGYTF	TGTGCCAGCAGCTTGCTAGTCCTGGGGCTTAACTATGGCTACACCTTC
once	TRBV5-4	TRBJ1-1	TRBD1	CASSRTGEANTEAFF	TGTGCCAGCAGCCGGACAGGGGAGGCCAACACTGAAGCTTTCTTT
NA	TRBV7-6	TRBJ2-7	NA	CASSLGADYEQYF	TGTGCCAGCAGCTTAGGTGCGGACTACGAGCAGTACTTC
NA	TRBV6-5	TRBJ2-3	TRBD2	CASSYSAGGNTDTQYF	TGTGCCAGCAGTTACTCTGCGGGGGGGAACACAGATACGCAGTATTTT
NA	TRBV2	TRBJ1-1	NA	CASSREGVMNTEAFF	TGTGCCAGCAGCAGGGAGGGGGTGATGAACACTGAAGCTTTCTTT
NA	TRBV11-2	TRBJ2-3	NA	CASSFRGSGDTQYF	TGTGCCAGCAGCTTCCGGGGTAGCGGAGATACGCAGTATTTT